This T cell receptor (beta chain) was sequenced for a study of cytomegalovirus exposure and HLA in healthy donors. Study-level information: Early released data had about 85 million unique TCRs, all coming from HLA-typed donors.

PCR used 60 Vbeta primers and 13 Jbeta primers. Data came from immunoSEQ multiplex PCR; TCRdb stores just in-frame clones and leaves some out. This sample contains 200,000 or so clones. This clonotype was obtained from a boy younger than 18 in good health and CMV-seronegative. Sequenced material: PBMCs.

For the CDR3, the DNA is TGTGCCAGCAGCCAACATGGACAGGTCATCTATGGCTACACCTTC. This codes for CASSQHGQVIYGYTF. The rearrangement uses TRBV14 and TRBJ1-2; TRBD1 matches at 7 bases. J gave up 4 bases and V 2 bases, and 7 bases lay outside the gene matches. This CDR3 comprises 15 residues. CDR1 and CDR2 from the germline V gene are SGHDN and FVKESK.